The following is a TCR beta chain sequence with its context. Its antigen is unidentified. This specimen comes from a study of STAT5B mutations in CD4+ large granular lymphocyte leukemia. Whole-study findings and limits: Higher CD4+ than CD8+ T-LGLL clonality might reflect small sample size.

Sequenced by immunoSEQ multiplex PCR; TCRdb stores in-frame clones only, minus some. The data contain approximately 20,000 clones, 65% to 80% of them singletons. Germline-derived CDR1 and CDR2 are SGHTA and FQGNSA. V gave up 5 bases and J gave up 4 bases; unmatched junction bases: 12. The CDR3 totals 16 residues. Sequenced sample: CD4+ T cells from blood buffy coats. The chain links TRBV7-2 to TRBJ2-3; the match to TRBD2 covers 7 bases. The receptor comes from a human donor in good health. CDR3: CASSPPQAGKADTQYF. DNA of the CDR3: TGTGCCAGCAGCCCACCACAAGCGGGAAAGGCAGATACGCAGTATTTT.